The entry below describes one T cell receptor (beta chain). The target antigen is unknown. The data derive from a study of siplizumab effects on memory and regulatory T cells. Study observations and caveats: Tregs proliferating in siplizumab cultures lacked confirmation of their suppressive function. Just a small share of alloreactive clones was traced back to unstimulated subsets. Roughly 75-95% of proliferating CD4+ or CD8+ clones lacked a naive or memory phenotype that could be assigned. In siplizumab conditions, mappable alloreactive CD4+ clones averaged 68.8% Treg-derived, against 26.9% in controls.

TCRdb's copy holds only in-frame clones and misses some; the assay was immunoSEQ multiplex PCR. The sample shows roughly 97,000 clones, over 90% of them seen only once. The V gene end was trimmed by 6 bases and the J gene end by 2 bases; junction bases not matched to a gene: 10. Germline CDR1 and CDR2: SGHTA and FQGNSA. The CDR3 totals 15 residues. This TCR came from a human donor in good health. The V gene is TRBV7-2, the J gene TRBJ2-7, with 7 nucleotides matching TRBD2. Input material: Tregs sorted from blood. For the CDR3, the DNA is TGTGCCAGCAGACCGACCGGGACTACCCCCTACGAGCAGTACTTC. This sequence encodes CASRPTGTTPYEQYF. The complete variable domain, with remaining parts taken from reference TRBV7-2 and TRBJ2-7, reads GAGVSQSPSNKVTEKGKDVELRCDPISGHTALYWYRQSLGQGLEFLIYFQGNSAPDKSGLPSDRFSAERTGGSVSTLTIQRTQQEDSAVYLCASRPTGTTPYEQYFGPGTRLTVT.